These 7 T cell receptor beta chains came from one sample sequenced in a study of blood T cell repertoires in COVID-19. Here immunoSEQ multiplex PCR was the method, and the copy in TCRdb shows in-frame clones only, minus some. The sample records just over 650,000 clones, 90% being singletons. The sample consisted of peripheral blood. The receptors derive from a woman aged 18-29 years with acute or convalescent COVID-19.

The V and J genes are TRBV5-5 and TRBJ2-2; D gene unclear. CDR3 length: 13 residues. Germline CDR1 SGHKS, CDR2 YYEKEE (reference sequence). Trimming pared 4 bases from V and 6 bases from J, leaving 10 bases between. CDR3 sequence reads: CASSTTLAGELFF. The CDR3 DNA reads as TGTGCCAGCAGCACCACCTTAGCCGGGGAGCTGTTTTTT.

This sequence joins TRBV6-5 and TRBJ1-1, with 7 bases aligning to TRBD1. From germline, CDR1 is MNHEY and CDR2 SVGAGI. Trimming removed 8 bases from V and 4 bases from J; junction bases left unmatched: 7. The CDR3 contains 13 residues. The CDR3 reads CASGTGVGTEAFF. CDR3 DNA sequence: TGTGCCAGCGGAACAGGGGTTGGCACTGAAGCTTTCTTT.

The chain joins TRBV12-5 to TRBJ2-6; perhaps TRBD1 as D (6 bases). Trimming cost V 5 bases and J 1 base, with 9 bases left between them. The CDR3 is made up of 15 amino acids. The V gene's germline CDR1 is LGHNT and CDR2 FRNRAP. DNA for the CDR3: TGTGCTAGTGGTCCAGGGGCTTCTGGGGCCAACGTCCTGACTTTC. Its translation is CASGPGASGANVLTF.

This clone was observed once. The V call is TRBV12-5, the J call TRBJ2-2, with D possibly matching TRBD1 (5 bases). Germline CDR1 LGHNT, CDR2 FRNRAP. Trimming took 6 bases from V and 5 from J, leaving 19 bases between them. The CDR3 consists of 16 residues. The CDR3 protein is CASGQNRPSRTGELFF. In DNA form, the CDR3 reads TGTGCTAGTGGACAGAACAGGCCCAGTAGGACCGGGGAGCTGTTTTTT.

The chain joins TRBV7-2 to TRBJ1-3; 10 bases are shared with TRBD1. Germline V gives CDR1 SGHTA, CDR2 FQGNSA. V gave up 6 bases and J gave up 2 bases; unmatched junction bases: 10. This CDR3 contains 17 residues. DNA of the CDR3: TGTGCCAGCAGTTCACCGGGACAGGGGAACCCTGGAAACACCATATATTTT. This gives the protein CASSSPGQGNPGNTIYF.

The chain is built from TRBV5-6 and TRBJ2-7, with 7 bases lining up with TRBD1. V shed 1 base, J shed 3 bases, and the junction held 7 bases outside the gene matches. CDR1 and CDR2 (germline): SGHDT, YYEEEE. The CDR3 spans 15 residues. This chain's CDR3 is CASSLSQGVIYEQYF. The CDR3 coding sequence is TGTGCCAGCAGCTTGAGCCAGGGGGTCATCTACGAGCAGTACTTC.

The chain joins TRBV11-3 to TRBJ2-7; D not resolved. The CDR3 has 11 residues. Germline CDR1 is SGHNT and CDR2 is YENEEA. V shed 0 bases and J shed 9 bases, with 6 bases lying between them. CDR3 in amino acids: CASSLDLLQYF. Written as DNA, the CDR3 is TGTGCCAGCAGCTTAGATCTCCTGCAGTACTTC.